One sample yielded the 4 T cell receptor beta chains listed below, sequenced in a study of T cell clones after liver transplantation. Using immunoSEQ multiplex PCR, the repertoire was profiled, and TCRdb retains in-frame clones only, with some absent. The sample holds 15,000 to 20,000 clones, around 87% seen once. The sample consisted of CD8+ T cells from blood, taken 45 to 46 months after liver transplant. These TCRs come from a human patient who received a liver transplant. The T cells may come from the graft donor.

This clone was recorded a few times. The gene calls are TRBV7-5 and TRBJ1-5. TRBV7-5 is tagged as a pseudogene. The CDR3 covers 15 residues. CDR3 sequence reads: CASSPTKAGNQPQHF. CDR3 bases: TGTGCCAGCAGCCCTACCAAAGCTGGGAATCAGCCCCAGCATTTT.

J is TRBJ2-7 and V is TRBV5-6; tentatively, D is TRBD2 (6 bases). There are 15 residues in the CDR3. Germline V gene data show CDR1 as SGHDT and CDR2 as YYEEEE. V lost 0 bases and J 2 bases, leaving 12 bases between the germline ends. The CDR3 spells CASSLGREDPYEQYF. In nucleotides, the CDR3 is TGTGCCAGCAGCTTGGGCAGGGAGGATCCCTACGAGCAGTACTTC.

The chain combines TRBV7-2 with TRBJ2-7; possibly TRBD1 for D (5 bases). The V end was cut by 1 base, the J end by 1 base, with 8 bases between. This CDR3 is built from 14 residues. The germline gives CDR1 SGHTA, CDR2 FQGNSA. The CDR3 DNA reads as TGTGCCAGCAGCTTAGTTCCAGGGTCCTACGAGCAGTACTTC. It translates to CASSLVPGSYEQYF.

The chain has TRBV27 and TRBJ2-7, with 7 positions matching TRBD1. The germline V gene encodes CDR1 MNHEY and CDR2 SMNVEV (reference sequence). The CDR3 has 13 residues. Losses at the gene ends were 3 bases for V and 3 bases for J; bases not matched to a gene: 2. CDR3 amino acids: CASSLGQNYEQYF. CDR3 DNA: TGTGCCAGCAGTTTGGGACAGAACTACGAGCAGTACTTC.